The rows below give T cell receptor beta chains drawn from one sample of a study of memory CD4+ T cells and cytomegalovirus serostatus. The assay was immunoSEQ multiplex PCR, and TCRdb's table has in-frame clones only and misses some. Of under 55,000 clones in the sample, approximately 80% are singletons; the top ten hold around 1.5%. The sample consisted of memory CD4+ T cells from blood. All receptors come from an adult in good health and CMV-seropositive. Both conserved end residues are part of each CDR3. The order of the fields is CDR3 length, clone size, D gene, V gene, J gene, CDR3 DNA, CDR3 protein. The D gene is left open where the match is weak. For some rows the clone size is stated as once, few or many, or as a class when expanded; others skip it.

13,few,TRBD2,TRBV7-2,TRBJ2-7,TGTGCCAGCAGCCCTGGGACTAGCGGAAAGCAGTACTTC,CASSPGTSGKQYF
18,NA,TRBD2,TRBV5-3,TRBJ2-1,TGTGCCAGAAGCTTGGTTCACGGGAGGGCCGGTTCCTACAATGAGCAGTTCTTC,CARSLVHGRAGSYNEQFF
12,NA,TRBD1,TRBV5-4,TRBJ1-4,TGTGCCAGCAGCTTGGACAGGGGAGAACTGTTTTTT,CASSLDRGELFF
14,NA,TRBD1,TRBV13,TRBJ2-1,TGTGCCAGCAGCTCCGACAGGGGGACGTTTGAGCAGTTCTTC,CASSSDRGTFEQFF
13,NA,NA,TRBV9,TRBJ2-1,TGTGCCAGCAGCCCCTCGGACTACAATGAGCAGTTCTTC,CASSPSDYNEQFF
16,NA,NA,TRBV6-6,TRBJ2-1,TGTGCCAGCAGGATAAGACAGGGGAGGGGGTACAATGAGCAGTTCTTC,CASRIRQGRGYNEQFF
18,NA,TRBD2,TRBV10-3,TRBJ2-1,TGTGCCATCAGTCACTCGCGAAGCGGGAGGGCCGGGTACAATGAGCAGTTCTTC,CAISHSRSGRAGYNEQFF
14,NA,NA,TRBV11-3,TRBJ2-2,TGTGCCAGCAGCTTATTCGGGGACACCGGGGAGCTGTTTTTT,CASSLFGDTGELFF
12,NA,TRBD1,TRBV7-8,TRBJ1-1,TGTGCCAGCAGCTACGGGACAGCTGAAGCTTTCTTT,CASSYGTAEAFF
13,NA,NA,TRBV5-1,TRBJ1-5,TGCGCCAGCAGCTTGGAAATTGGTCAGCCCCAGCATTTT,CASSLEIGQPQHF
15,NA,TRBD2,TRBV4-2,TRBJ2-7,TGTGCCAGCAGCCTGACTAGCGGGTTCTCCTACGAGCAGTACTTC,CASSLTSGFSYEQYF
16,once,TRBD1,TRBV10-2,TRBJ1-1,TGCGCCAGCAGTTCAAGTCCACAGGGGGCGGACACTGAAGCTTTCTTT,CASSSSPQGADTEAFF
16,NA,TRBD2,TRBV7-9,TRBJ2-2,TGTGCCAGCAGCTCCGGACTAGCGGGGGACACCGGGGAGCTGTTTTTT,CASSSGLAGDTGELFF
14,NA,TRBD2,TRBV19,TRBJ2-7,TGTGCCAGTAGGCCTCGGGGGGGGTCCTACGAGCAGTACTTC,CASRPRGGSYEQYF
13,NA,NA,TRBV7-2,TRBJ2-7,TGTGCCAGCAGCTCTAGGGGGGGCCTCGAGCAGTACTTC,CASSSRGGLEQYF
14,NA,TRBD2,TRBV7-2,TRBJ2-1,TGTGCCAGCAGCTTAGATAGCGGGTACAATGAGCAGTTCTTC,CASSLDSGYNEQFF
13,NA,TRBD1,TRBV19,TRBJ1-1,TGTGCCACTGACGACAGGGGTAGTATGGAAGCTTTCTTT,CATDDRGSMEAFF
17,NA,NA,TRBV4-2,TRBJ2-2,TGTGCCAGCAGCCAAGAGGACCTCAGGGGGGTAGCCGGGGAGCTGTTTTTT,CASSQEDLRGVAGELFF
14,NA,NA,TRBV4-2,TRBJ1-2,TGTGCCAGCAGCCCTTTGACAGCGAACTATGGCTACACCTTC,CASSPLTANYGYTF
16,NA,TRBD2,TRBV19,TRBJ2-2,TGTGCCAGTAGTTCGCGGGGGGGCCGAGGTACCGGGGAGCTGTTTTTT,CASSSRGGRGTGELFF
19,NA,TRBD2,TRBV5-1,TRBJ2-7,TGCGCCAGCAGCTCTTTTCCCCCGGGACTAGCGGGAGGGAGGTACGAGCAGTACTTC,CASSSFPPGLAGGRYEQYF
15,NA,NA,TRBV9,TRBJ1-3,TGTGCCAGCAGCCTTCGGGGTGATTCTGGAAACACCATATATTTT,CASSLRGDSGNTIYF
15,few,TRBD1,TRBV19,TRBJ1-5,TGTGCCAGTATCCCCTTCCAGGGGGCAATTCAGCCCCAGCATTTT,CASIPFQGAIQPQHF
17,once,TRBD1,TRBV15,TRBJ2-7,TGTGCCACCAGCGTACGGCCGGGACAGGGAGCGGGCTACGAGCAGTACTTC,CATSVRPGQGAGYEQYF
11,NA,NA,TRBV20-1,TRBJ2-7,TGCAGTGCTACTTCCGGAGTCGAGCAGTACTTC,CSATSGVEQYF
15,NA,TRBD1,TRBV9,TRBJ1-5,TGTGCCAGCAGCGTAGGGACAGGGGGCGGTCAGCCCCAGCATTTT,CASSVGTGGGQPQHF
13,NA,TRBD1,TRBV10-3,TRBJ1-5,TGTGCCACAGGGGGGCAGCGCAATCAGCCCCAGCATTTT,CATGGQRNQPQHF
16,NA,NA,TRBV7-9,TRBJ2-5,TGTGCCAGCAGCTTAAAAAGGCTAGTCACATTCGAGACCCAGTACTTC,CASSLKRLVTFETQYF
15,NA,TRBD1,TRBV29-1,TRBJ2-7,TGCAGCGTTGACACAGGGGGCGGTGCAACCTACGAGCAGTACTTC,CSVDTGGGATYEQYF
15,NA,NA,TRBV13,TRBJ1-1,TGTGCCAGCAGCCTGATACAAGATACCCCTGGGAGGGCTTTCTTT,CASSLIQDTPGRAFF
15,NA,NA,TRBV11-3,TRBJ2-3,TGTGCCAGCAGCCCTGGGGGGGGGCCTGTCGATACGCAGTATTTT,CASSPGGGPVDTQYF
14,once,NA,TRBV5-4,TRBJ1-4,TGTGCCAGCAGCTTGCGGGGGGAGGATGAAAAACTGTTTTTT,CASSLRGEDEKLFF
15,NA,TRBD1,TRBV13,TRBJ1-1,TGTGCCAGCAGCTCAACACAGGGGGGCAAGACTGAAGCTTTCTTT,CASSSTQGGKTEAFF
13,NA,NA,TRBV5-1,TRBJ1-2,TGCGCCAGCAGCTTGGACGCAGGGGACGGCTACACCTTC,CASSLDAGDGYTF
15,NA,NA,TRBV19,TRBJ2-5,TGTGCCAGTAGTATCTATGGGGCCCCCCAAGAGACCCAGTACTTC,CASSIYGAPQETQYF
12,NA,NA,TRBV28,TRBJ2-5,TGTGCCAGCAGGGCTCGGCAGGAGACCCAGTACTTC,CASRARQETQYF
15,NA,NA,TRBV4-3,TRBJ2-7,TGCGCCAGCAGCCAAGACCTGTGGGTAAGCTACGAGCAGTACTTC,CASSQDLWVSYEQYF
14,NA,NA,TRBV19,TRBJ2-4,TGTGCCAGTAGTATAGAACCTACGGGAAGAGGACAGTACTTC,CASSIEPTGRGQYF
18,NA,NA,TRBV30,TRBJ2-3,TGTGCCTGGAGTGTTGGGGGGCCGTCTACCTTAAGCACAGATACGCAGTATTTT,CAWSVGGPSTLSTDTQYF
15,NA,NA,TRBV11-2,TRBJ2-2,TGTGCCAGCAGCTTAAAGAGGGGCGCTACCGGGGAGCTGTTTTTT,CASSLKRGATGELFF
13,NA,NA,TRBV5-4,TRBJ1-1,TGTGCCAGCAGCCCTGACCCGAACACTGAAGCTTTCTTT,CASSPDPNTEAFF
14,NA,NA,TRBV7-8,TRBJ1-2,TGTGCCAGCAGCTCAGGGTACACTAACTATGGCTACACCTTC,CASSSGYTNYGYTF
14,NA,TRBD1,TRBV6-5,TRBJ1-2,TGTGCCAGCAGCGCAGGGACAGGGGCGGGTGGCTACACCTTC,CASSAGTGAGGYTF
16,NA,TRBD2,TRBV15,TRBJ2-7,TGTGCCACCAGCAGCGGGACTAGCGGAAGCTTCTACGAGCAGTACTTC,CATSSGTSGSFYEQYF
19,NA,TRBD2,TRBV7-9,TRBJ2-1,TGTGCCAGCAGCACGACGCGCCTCCTAGCGGGAGCGGTCTACAATGAGCAGTTCTTC,CASSTTRLLAGAVYNEQFF
14,NA,TRBD1,TRBV10-3,TRBJ1-2,TGTGCCATCAGTAGGGGACAGAAGGACTATGGCTACACCTTC,CAISRGQKDYGYTF
16,NA,TRBD1,TRBV19,TRBJ2-2,TGTGCCAGTAGTAAAGAGACAGGGGTGTCCACCGGGGAGCTGTTTTTT,CASSKETGVSTGELFF
15,once,NA,TRBV10-3,TRBJ1-1,TGTGCCATCAGTGAGTCGGGGGGAGCGAGCACTGAAGCTTTCTTT,CAISESGGASTEAFF
16,NA,NA,TRBV7-8,TRBJ1-3,TGTGCCAGCAGCTTAGGAACGGTCGGCTCTGGAAACACCATATATTTT,CASSLGTVGSGNTIYF